Described below is a single T cell receptor beta chain sequence and its context. Trimming removed 0 bases from V and 6 bases from J; junction bases left unmatched: 11. The CDR3 length is 16 residues. Germline V gives CDR1 SGHKS, CDR2 YYEKEE (reference sequence). Original processing methods: Nucleated cell number was recorded as an estimate derived from reference gene primer amplification. Using immunoSEQ multiplex PCR, the repertoire was profiled, and TCRdb retains in-frame clones only, with some absent. V, J and clone size derive from that table, while D and trimming were established from the DNA sequence. This sample has hundreds of thousands of clones, with roughly 86% found just once. The record originates from a study of blood T cell repertoires in COVID-19. Study-level information: Italy, Spain and the United States were the sources of the convalescent and acute COVID-19 samples.

The chain employs TRBV5-5 and TRBJ2-7; 8 positions agree with TRBD2. The receptor's source is a human donor in a cohort sampled during active COVID-19. The specimen sequenced was peripheral blood. This CDR3 is CASSLDYGTSGIEQYF. The CDR3 nucleotides are TGTGCCAGCAGCTTGGACTACGGCACTAGCGGCATCGAGCAGTACTTC. The full variable domain, with the rest looked up from reference TRBV5-5 and TRBJ2-7, is DAGVTQSPTHLIKTRGQQVTLRCSPISGHKSVSWYQQVLGQGPQFIFQYYEKEERGRGNFPDRFSARQFPNYSSELNVNALLLGDSALYLCASSLDYGTSGIEQYFGPGTRLTVT.